This TCR beta chain was found in a study of T-cell memory formation after mild COVID-19. Points from the study as a whole: The authors did not confirm SARS-CoV-2 specificity of second-wave clones peaking day 37. Memory sampled before infection contained some responding clones, suggesting cross-reactive memory joined.

A single record per CDR3 protein comes from TCRdb applying MiXCR to the 5' RACE reads. The profile covers more than 450,000 distinct CDR3 sequences, with more than 15% appearing a single time and more than 10% taken by the ten largest. This clonotype was seen repeatedly, ten times or more. As yet, its antigen is unknown. This CDR3 spans 13 amino acids. V gave up 3 bases and J gave up 2 bases, with 6 bases separating them. Germline V gene sequence: CDR1 SEHNR, CDR2 FQNEAQ (reference sequence). This sequence joins TRBV7-9 and TRBJ2-3; possibly TRBD1 for D (5 bases). Material for sequencing was PBMCs or a T cell subset sorted from them (not recorded which). The receptor's source is an adult woman who had mild COVID-19 (a few samples of this study predate the infection). Cell type and time point are not known. CDR3 nucleotides: TGTGCCAGCAGCTTGGACAACACAGATACGCAGTATTTT. This translates into CASSLDNTDTQYF.